This TCR beta chain was sequenced for a study of T cells after yellow fever vaccination. TCRdb used MiXCR to reprocess the 5' RACE reads, holding one entry per CDR3 protein. The data contain 450,000 to 550,000 distinct CDR3 sequences, roughly 22% of them seen just once; the ten biggest clones take up approximately 15%. Trimming removed 4 bases from V and 3 bases from J; junction bases left unmatched: 7. The CDR3 has 15 residues. Germline CDR1 SGHTS, CDR2 YDEGEE. The TCR was taken from a man younger than 35 who received the YFV17D yellow fever vaccine. The sample was PBMCs, taken approximately 20 days after the first yellow fever vaccination. The chain employs TRBV5-8 and TRBJ1-2; 9 nucleotides agree with TRBD1. The CDR3 loop is CASSTDRGWYYGYTF. CDR3 nucleotides: TGTGCCAGCAGCACGGACAGGGGCTGGTACTATGGCTACACCTTC.